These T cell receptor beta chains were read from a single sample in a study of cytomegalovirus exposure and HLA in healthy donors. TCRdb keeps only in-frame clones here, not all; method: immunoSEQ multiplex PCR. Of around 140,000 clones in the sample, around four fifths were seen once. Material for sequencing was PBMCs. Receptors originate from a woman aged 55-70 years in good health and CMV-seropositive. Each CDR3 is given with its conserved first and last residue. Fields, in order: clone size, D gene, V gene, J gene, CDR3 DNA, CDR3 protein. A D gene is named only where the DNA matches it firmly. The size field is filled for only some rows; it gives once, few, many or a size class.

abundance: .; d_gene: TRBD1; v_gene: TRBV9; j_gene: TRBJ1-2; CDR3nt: TGTGCCAGCAGCCCTCGACAGGGTGGGGACTATGGCTACACCTTC; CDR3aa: CASSPRQGGDYGYTF
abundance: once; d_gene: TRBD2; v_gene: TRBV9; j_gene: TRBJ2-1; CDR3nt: TGTGCCAGCAGCGTAGGGGCTAGCGGGAGTAGTGAGCAGTTCTTC; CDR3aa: CASSVGASGSSEQFF
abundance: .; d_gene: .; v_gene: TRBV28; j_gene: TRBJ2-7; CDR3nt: TGTGCCAGCCAACAGGACCGATCCTACGAGCAGTACTTC; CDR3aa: CASQQDRSYEQYF
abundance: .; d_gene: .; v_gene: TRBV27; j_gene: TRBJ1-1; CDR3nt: TGTGCCAGCAGTTTCTCGGGGGAGGGCACTGAAGCTTTCTTT; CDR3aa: CASSFSGEGTEAFF
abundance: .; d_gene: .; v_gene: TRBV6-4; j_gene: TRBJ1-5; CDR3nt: TGTGCCAGCAGTGACTCTTATAGCAATCAGCCCCAGCATTTT; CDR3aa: CASSDSYSNQPQHF
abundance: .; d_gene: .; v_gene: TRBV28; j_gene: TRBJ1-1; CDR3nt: TGTGCCAGCAGGACCCGGGTCTCTAACACTGAAGCTTTCTTT; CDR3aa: CASRTRVSNTEAFF
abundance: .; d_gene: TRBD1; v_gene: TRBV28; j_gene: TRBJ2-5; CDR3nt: TGTGCCAGCAGTTCAACAGGGGGCGGCTGGGAGACCCAGTACTTC; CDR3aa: CASSSTGGGWETQYF
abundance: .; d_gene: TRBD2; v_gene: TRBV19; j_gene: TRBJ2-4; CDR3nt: TGTGCCAGTAGTATCCTACTAGCGGGAGAAGGCATTCAGTACTTC; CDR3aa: CASSILLAGEGIQYF
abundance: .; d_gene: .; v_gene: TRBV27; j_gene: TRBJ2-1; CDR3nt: TGTGCCAGCAGTTTACGGCAGGGCGCATACAATGAGCAGTTCTTC; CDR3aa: CASSLRQGAYNEQFF
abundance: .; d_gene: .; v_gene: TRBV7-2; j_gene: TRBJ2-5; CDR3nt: TGTGCCAGCAGTCCTGGGGGGTGGGAGACCCAGTACTTC; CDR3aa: CASSPGGWETQYF
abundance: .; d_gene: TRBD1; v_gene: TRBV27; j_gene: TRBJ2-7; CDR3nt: TGTGCCAGCAGTTTAAGGACAGGGCATTATGGGCAGTACTTC; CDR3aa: CASSLRTGHYGQYF
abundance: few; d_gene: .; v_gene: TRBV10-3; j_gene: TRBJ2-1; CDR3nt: TGTGCCATCAGTGATGTAGATTCCTACAATGAGCAGTTCTTC; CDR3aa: CAISDVDSYNEQFF
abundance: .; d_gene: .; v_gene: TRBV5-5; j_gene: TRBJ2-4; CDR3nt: TGTGCCAGCAGCTTGCTGGCGTGGGCCGGGGGCATTCAGTACTTC; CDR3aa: CASSLLAWAGGIQYF
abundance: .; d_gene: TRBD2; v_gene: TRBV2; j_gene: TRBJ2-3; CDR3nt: TGTGCCAGCAGTGAAGGGGCTAGCGGGAGCACAGATACGCAGTATTTT; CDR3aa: CASSEGASGSTDTQYF
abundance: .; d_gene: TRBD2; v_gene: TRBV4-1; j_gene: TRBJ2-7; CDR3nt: TGCGCCAGCAGCCACCTACTAGCGGGAGGACCTTATGAGCAGTACTTC; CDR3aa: CASSHLLAGGPYEQYF
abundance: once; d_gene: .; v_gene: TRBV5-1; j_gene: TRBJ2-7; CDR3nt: TGCGCCAGCAGCGGGGGCCTGACCTACGAGCAGTACTTC; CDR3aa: CASSGGLTYEQYF
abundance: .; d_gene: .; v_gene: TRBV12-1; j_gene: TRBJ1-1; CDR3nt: TGTGCCAGCACTCGAAGGGGACTCAGCCAGAACACTGAAGCTTTCTTT; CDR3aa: CASTRRGLSQNTEAFF
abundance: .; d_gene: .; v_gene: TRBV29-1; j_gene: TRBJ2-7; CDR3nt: TGCAGCGTTGAGTTCTTGGAGGGCCAGTACTTC; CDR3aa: CSVEFLEGQYF
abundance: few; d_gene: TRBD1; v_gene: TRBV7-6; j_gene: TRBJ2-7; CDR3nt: TGTGCCAGCAGCTCCCCCGACAGGGGGGGAGCCGAGCAGTACTTC; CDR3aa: CASSSPDRGGAEQYF
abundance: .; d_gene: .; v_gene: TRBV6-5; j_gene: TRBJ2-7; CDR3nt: TGTGCCAGCAGTTACTCCCACAGCCTTCCCTACGAGCAGTACTTC; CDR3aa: CASSYSHSLPYEQYF
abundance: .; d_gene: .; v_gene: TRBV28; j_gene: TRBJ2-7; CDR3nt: TGTGCCAGCAGCCCCAGACTAGTCAGTGAGCAGTACTTC; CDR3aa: CASSPRLVSEQYF
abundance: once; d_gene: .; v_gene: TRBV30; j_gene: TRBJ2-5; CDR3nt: TGTGCCTGGAGTGTCGGGGTACAAGAGACCCAGTACTTC; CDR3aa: CAWSVGVQETQYF
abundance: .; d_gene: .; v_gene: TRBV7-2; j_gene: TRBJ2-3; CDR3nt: TGTGCCAGCAGCTTAGCCCGAGCGAAGAGCACAGATACGCAGTATTTT; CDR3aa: CASSLARAKSTDTQYF
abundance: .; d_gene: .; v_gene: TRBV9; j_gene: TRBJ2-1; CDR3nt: TGTGCCAGCAGCGTCAGGGGAGAAGGATACAATGAGCAGTTCTTC; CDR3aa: CASSVRGEGYNEQFF
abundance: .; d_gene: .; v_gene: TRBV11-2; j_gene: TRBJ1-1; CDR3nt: TGTGCCAGCAGCCGGGGTGGGATTCACACTGAAGCTTTCTTT; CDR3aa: CASSRGGIHTEAFF
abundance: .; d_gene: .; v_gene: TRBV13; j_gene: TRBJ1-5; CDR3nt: TGTGCCAGCAGCTTAGGGTCAGGGAATCAGCCCCAGCATTTT; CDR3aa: CASSLGSGNQPQHF
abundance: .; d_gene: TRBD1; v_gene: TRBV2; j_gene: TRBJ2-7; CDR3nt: TGTGCCAGCACCCCGGGACAGGGGATCGACGAGCAGTACTTC; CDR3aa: CASTPGQGIDEQYF
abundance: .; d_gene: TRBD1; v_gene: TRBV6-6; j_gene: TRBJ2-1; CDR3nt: TGTGCCAGCAGGAGACAGGGCCGAATTGATGAGCAGTTCTTC; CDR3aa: CASRRQGRIDEQFF
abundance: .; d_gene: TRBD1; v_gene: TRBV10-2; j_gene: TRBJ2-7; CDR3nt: TGCGCCAGCAGTGAGTCGGAAGGGACAGGCGCCTACGAGCAGTACTTC; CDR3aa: CASSESEGTGAYEQYF
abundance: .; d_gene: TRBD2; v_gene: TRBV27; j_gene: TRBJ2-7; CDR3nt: TGTGCCAGCAGTCGGGCTAGCGGGAGGTATCGCGAGCAGTACTTC; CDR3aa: CASSRASGRYREQYF
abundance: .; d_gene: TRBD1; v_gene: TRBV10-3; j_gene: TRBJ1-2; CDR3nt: TGTGCCATCAGTCCGGACAGGATCTATGGCTACACCTTC; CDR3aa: CAISPDRIYGYTF
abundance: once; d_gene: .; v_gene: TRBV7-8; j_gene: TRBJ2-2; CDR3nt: TGTGCCAGCAGCTTAGGGACTACAAACACCGGGGAGCTGTTTTTT; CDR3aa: CASSLGTTNTGELFF
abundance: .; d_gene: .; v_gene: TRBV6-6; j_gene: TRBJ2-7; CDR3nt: TGTGCCAGCAGTTACTCCGCAGGGGGGTACGAGCAGTACTTC; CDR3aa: CASSYSAGGYEQYF
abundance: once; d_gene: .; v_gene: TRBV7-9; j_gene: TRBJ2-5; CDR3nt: TGTGCCAGCAGCCAGGAACTGGGAGAGACCCAGTACTTC; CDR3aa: CASSQELGETQYF
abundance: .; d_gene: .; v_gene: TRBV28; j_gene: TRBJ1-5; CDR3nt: TGTGCTAGCAGTTTAAGAGGCAGACAGCCCCAGCATTTT; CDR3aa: CASSLRGRQPQHF
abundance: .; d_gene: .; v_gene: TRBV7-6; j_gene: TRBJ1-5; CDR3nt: TGTGCCAGCAGCCCGACAGGAGATCAGCCCCAGCATTTT; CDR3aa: CASSPTGDQPQHF
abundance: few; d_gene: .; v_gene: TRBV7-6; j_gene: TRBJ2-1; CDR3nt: TGTGCCAGCAGCTTATTTGGCGGGGACTCGGAGCAGTTCTTC; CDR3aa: CASSLFGGDSEQFF
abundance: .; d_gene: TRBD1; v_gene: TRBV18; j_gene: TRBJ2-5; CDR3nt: TGTGCCAGCTCACTCTTGACAGGGGGTCGAGAGACCCAGTACTTC; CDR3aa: CASSLLTGGRETQYF
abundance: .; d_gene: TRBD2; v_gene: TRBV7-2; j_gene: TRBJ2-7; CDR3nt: TGTGCCAGCAAGACTAGCGGGGCAATGGACGAGCAGTACTTC; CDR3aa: CASKTSGAMDEQYF
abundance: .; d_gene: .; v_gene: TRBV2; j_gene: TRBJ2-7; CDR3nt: TGTGCCGGATTACGCGGGGAACAGTCGGCCAACTACGAGCAGTACTTC; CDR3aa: CAGLRGEQSANYEQYF
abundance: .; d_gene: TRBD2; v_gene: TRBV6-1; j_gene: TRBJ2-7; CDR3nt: TGTGCCAGCAGTGACGAGGGACTAGCTTACGAGCAGTACTTC; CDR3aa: CASSDEGLAYEQYF
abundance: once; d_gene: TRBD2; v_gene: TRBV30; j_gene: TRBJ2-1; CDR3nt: TGTGCCTGGAGTGAGGGACTAGCGAATGAGCAGTTCTTC; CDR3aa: CAWSEGLANEQFF
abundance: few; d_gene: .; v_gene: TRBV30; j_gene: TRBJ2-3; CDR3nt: TGTGCCTGGAGTGTGTACTACACAGATACGCAGTATTTT; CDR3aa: CAWSVYYTDTQYF
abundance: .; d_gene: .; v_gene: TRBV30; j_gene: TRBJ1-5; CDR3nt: TGTGCCTGGAGTGTCCAGGGGTCACAGCCCCAGCATTTT; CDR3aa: CAWSVQGSQPQHF
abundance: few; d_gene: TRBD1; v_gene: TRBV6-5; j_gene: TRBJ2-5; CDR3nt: TGTGCCAGCAGTAAGACAGGGGGATTGGGAGAGACCCAGTACTTC; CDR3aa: CASSKTGGLGETQYF
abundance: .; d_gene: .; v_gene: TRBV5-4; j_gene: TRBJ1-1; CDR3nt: TGTGCCAGCAGCGTTACAGGGCGCGCTAACACTGAAGCTTTCTTT; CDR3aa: CASSVTGRANTEAFF
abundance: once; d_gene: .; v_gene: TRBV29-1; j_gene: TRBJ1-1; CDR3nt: TGCAGCGTTGGATCAGCGTTGACTGAAGCTTTCTTT; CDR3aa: CSVGSALTEAFF
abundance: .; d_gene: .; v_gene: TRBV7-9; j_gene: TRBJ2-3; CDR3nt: TGTGCCAGCAGCCAGCAGCCCGGCGGCGGGAGCACAGATACGCAGTATTTT; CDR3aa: CASSQQPGGGSTDTQYF